This T cell receptor beta chain was profiled in a study of blood T cell repertoires in COVID-19. For the study at large: The origin of the acute and convalescent COVID-19 samples was the United States, Italy and Spain. PBMCs, B-cell-depleted T cells, or T cells were the source of the cDNA or gDNA that made up the material.

Germline V CDR1 and CDR2: ENHRY, SYGVKD. After removal of 10 bases from V and 6 bases from J, the junction contained 18 bases not matched to a gene. There are 15 residues in the CDR3. In the original workflow: Scientists estimated how many nucleated cells there were by amplifying reference gene primers. The method was immunoSEQ multiplex PCR; TCRdb's version includes in-frame clones alone and lacks a portion of them. V and J calls and clone size are those listed in that table; D and trimming were worked out from the DNA. Among around 100,000 clones listed, about 80% were seen once. The chain joins TRBV10-3 to TRBJ2-7, with TRBD1 matching 7 bases. The sample taken for sequencing was peripheral blood. The clonotype was recovered from a man between 65 and 85 years old with active or convalescent COVID-19. The CDR3 loop reads CASTSGPGGYGEQYF. CDR3 coding DNA: TGTGCCAGCACCTCCGGGCCAGGGGGATACGGCGAGCAGTACTTC.